This T cell receptor beta chain came from a study of beta chain features in type 1 diabetes (dated by TCRdb to 2016 to 2019). General notes on the study: No differences in mean age, gender distribution, total cell number or subset yield were found between patients and healthy donors. In the study, recently diagnosed type 1 diabetes patients and matched healthy donors were compared on the TCRB repertoires of their sorted circulating CD4+ T cell subsets. Across all samples, roughly 110,000,000 sorted cells were examined, and cell number per subset correlated strongly with RNA yield. Whereas all 28 donors provided naive and central memory subsets, regulatory and stem cell-like memory subsets were isolated from just 8 patients and about eight healthy donors.

All of the isolated RNA was reverse transcribed with the High Capacity cDNA Reverse Transcription Kit, so expressed TCRB transcripts were sequenced. Naive, central memory and regulatory T cell samples underwent deep immunoSEQ sequencing, averaging approximately 3.3 million total reads per sample. Sorted cells were lysed in RLT buffer, and RNA was extracted using DNase-treated RNeasy Micro or Mini kits according to cell number. To prevent cross-contamination, every cell subset was processed on its own, while patient and healthy donor samples were processed together. TCRB sequences were amplified from cDNA with the immunoSEQ multiplex PCR, producing 87-bp fragments spanning the CDR3 region. The amplicons were sequenced using the Illumina HiSeq platform. As for the original processing: PCR bias was corrected computationally using synthetic template baselines, and reads within Hamming distance 2 were collapsed, with unmergeable singletons discarded. Reads were aligned against IMGT to assign V, D and J genes, CDR3 length and insertions or deletions at six rearrangement sites. Clonotype counts were normalized to sorted cell number within each subset before computing true diversity and Gini coefficients with the tcR R package. Repertoire sharing was quantified using the overlap coefficient calculated on TCRB nucleotide sequences. As a proxy for the pre-selection repertoire, out-of-frame TCRB sequences from naive cells were analyzed. The table comes from immuneACCESS by way of TCRdb, which keeps in-frame sequences with V and J called. Part of the clones is missing from these tables; in studies checked, under half for an unresolved V gene and the rest for unknown reasons. V and J calls and clone size follow that table, whereas D and trimming were derived from the DNA. The sample table contains roughly 700,000 clones; only one count was recorded for roughly 13% of them. Together, the top ten hold about 0.02% of the sample.

Overall study results and their limits: Shorter templates might have been favored by PCR, but patient and control samples were amplified and corrected together, so both groups would have been affected equally by any skew. In all four CD4+ subsets, TCRB CDR3 length was moderately but significantly shorter in type 1 diabetes patients. The naive, central memory and regulatory TCRB repertoires appeared to resemble one another more closely among patients than among healthy donors. Sequencing cDNA rather than genomic DNA could over-represent highly expressing activated cells, although activation and CD3 levels did not differ between groups. Patients with type 1 diabetes made fewer insertions and deleted more nucleotides at VDJ recombination sites, implying thymic rearrangement abnormalities. Because small numbers of individuals were included in the HLA sub-analyses, any influence of HLA type on TCRB rearrangement was left unresolved.

Notes on this clone: Its binding antigen is unknown. No per-base quality is available; no much larger clone lies one base away.

From each donor, a single peripheral blood sample of 100 to 150 mL on average was drawn into heparinised tubes. Using a panel that included CD45RO, CCR7, CD25, CD127, CD95 and CD27, naive, central memory, regulatory and stem cell-like memory CD4+ T cells were sorted on a BD FACSAria II. A purity above 95% was achieved for all sorted populations. PBMCs were separated immediately by Lymphoprep density gradient centrifugation and were stained directly, without being cultured. So that batch effects would be minimized, each experiment stained and sorted samples in pairs, pairing one healthy donor with one patient. CDR1 and CDR2 (LGHNA, YNFKEQ) derive from the germline V gene. V lost 0 bases and J lost 0 bases, and the count of bases not matched to a germline gene is 5. From the cysteine through the phenylalanine, the CDR3 covers 17 amino acids. Only CDR3 DNA remains: 51 bases, in frame from the first base.

Recombination connected TRBV4-2 to TRBJ2-1; TRBD2 lines up with 7 middle nucleotides. This TCR was sampled from a young man with type 1 diabetes. The sample was naive CD4+ T cells from blood. In the paper's terms, the cell subset or site label means: true naive CD4+ T cells. The bases are TGTGCCAGCAGCCAAGATCTTGGCGGGGGCTCCTACAATGAGCAGTTCTTC. Translated, it reads CASSQDLGGGSYNEQFF.